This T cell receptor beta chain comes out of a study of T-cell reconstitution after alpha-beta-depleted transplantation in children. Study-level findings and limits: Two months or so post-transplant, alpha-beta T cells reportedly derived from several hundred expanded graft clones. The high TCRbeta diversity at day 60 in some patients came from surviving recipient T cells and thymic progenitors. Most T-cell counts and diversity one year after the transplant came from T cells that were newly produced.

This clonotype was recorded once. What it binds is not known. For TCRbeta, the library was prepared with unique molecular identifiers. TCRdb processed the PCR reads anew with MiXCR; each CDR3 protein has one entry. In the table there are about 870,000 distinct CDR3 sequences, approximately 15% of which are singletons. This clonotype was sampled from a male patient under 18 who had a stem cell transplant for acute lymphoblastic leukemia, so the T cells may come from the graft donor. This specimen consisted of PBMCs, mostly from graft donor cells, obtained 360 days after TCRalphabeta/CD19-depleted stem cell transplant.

The CDR3 sequence is CASSREIWDNEQFF. In DNA, the CDR3 is TGTGCCAGCAGCCGGGAGATCTGGGACAATGAGCAGTTCTTC. V and J are TRBV9 and TRBJ2-1; D might be TRBD2 (6 bases). This CDR3 has 14 amino acids. CDR1 is SGDLS and CDR2 is YYNGEE in the germline V gene. V lost 4 bases and J lost 5, with 13 bases in between.